Below are 25 T cell receptor beta chains sequenced from a single sample in a study of cytomegalovirus exposure and HLA in healthy donors. The method was immunoSEQ multiplex PCR; TCRdb's version includes in-frame clones alone and lacks a portion of them. Among some 350,000 clones listed, around 90% were seen once. The sequencing input was PBMCs. These receptors were collected from a woman under 40 in good health and CMV-seropositive.

This rearrangement joins TRBV27 to TRBJ2-1; TRBD2 matches at 12 bases. J lost 5 bases, V lost 4 bases, and 9 bases had no gene match. CDR1 is MNHEY and CDR2 is SMNVEV in the germline V gene (reference sequence). The CDR3 totals 17 residues. CDR3 DNA sequence: TGTGCCAGCAGTTCCGGGGGAGGACTAGCGGGAAACAATGAGCAGTTCTTC. Amino acids: CASSSGGGLAGNNEQFF.

This clone was counted at least ten times. The same CDR3 also results from other DNA sequences found in this sample. CDR3 sequence reads: CAWSVRQVFEPLHF. CDR3 in DNA: TGTGCCTGGAGTGTGAGACAGGTCTTTGAACCCCTCCACTTT. The rearrangement uses TRBV30 and TRBJ1-6; D perhaps matches TRBD1 (6 bases). The CDR3 consists of 14 residues. V lost 0 bases and J 12 bases, leaving 15 bases between the germline ends. Germline V gives CDR1 GTSNPN, CDR2 SVGIG (reference sequence). Full variable domain (outside the CDR3, taken from reference TRBV30 and TRBJ1-6): SQTIHQWPATLVQPVGSPLSLECTVEGTSNPNLYWYRQAAGRGLQLLFYSVGIGQISSEVPQNLSASRPQDRQFILSSKKLLLSDSGFYLCAWSVRQVFEPLHFGNGTRLTVT.

CDR3 DNA sequence: TGCAGCGTTGGCGGGCACAGGAGCTACTCCTACGAGCAGTACTTC. Translated, it gives CSVGGHRSYSYEQYF. The chain employs TRBV29-1 and TRBJ2-7, with D perhaps assigned TRBD1 or TRBD2 (5 bases each). CDR1 is SQVTM and CDR2 is ANQGSEA in the germline V gene. This CDR3 has 15 residues. V gave up 4 bases and J gave up 0 bases, with 16 bases separating them.

The CDR3 loop is CASTVALSSYEQYF. In DNA, the CDR3 is TGTGCCAGCACTGTAGCGCTCAGCTCCTACGAGCAGTACTTC. The gene calls are TRBV28 and TRBJ2-7; D may be TRBD2 (5 bases). This CDR3 spans 14 amino acids. Germline-derived CDR1 and CDR2 are MDHEN and SYDVKM. Trimming removed 7 bases from V and 0 bases from J, with 13 bases in between.

This clone showed up just a few times. The chain recombines TRBV15 with TRBJ1-6; D is undetermined. The CDR3 loop spans 13 amino acids. Germline lookup yields CDR1 LNHNV and CDR2 YYDKDF (reference sequence). V shed 0 bases and J shed 11 bases, with 8 bases lying between them. The CDR3 DNA reads as TGTGCCACCAGCAGAGAATCCGGAACACCCCTCCACTTT. It yields the protein CATSRESGTPLHF.

The chain joins TRBV19 to TRBJ2-6, with D perhaps matching TRBD1 (6 bases). The CDR3 loop spans 17 amino acids. CDR1 is LNHDA, CDR2 SQIVND, per germline (reference sequence). V dropped 8 bases and J dropped 2 bases, with 19 bases sitting between them. The CDR3: CASDAGRGAAGANVLTF. In nucleotides, the CDR3 is TGTGCCAGTGATGCGGGCAGGGGAGCGGCTGGGGCCAACGTCCTGACTTTC.

The chain couples TRBV5-4 to TRBJ2-1; tentative D call: TRBD1 (6 bases). CDR1 is SGHNT, CDR2 YYREEE, per germline (reference sequence). The V end lost 1 base, the J end lost 1 base, and 9 bases lay between the germline ends. This CDR3 has 15 amino acids. The CDR3 loop is CASSLRQGSYNEQFF. In nucleotides, the CDR3 is TGTGCCAGCAGCTTGCGGCAGGGGTCCTACAATGAGCAGTTCTTC.

This clone appeared a few times. The chain has TRBV29-1 and TRBJ1-1, with 7 bases that match TRBD1. Germline CDR1 reads SQVTM; CDR2 reads ANQGSEA. V lost 7 bases to trimming and J lost 3 bases; unmatched junction nucleotides: 2. The CDR3 contains 11 residues. The chain's CDR3 is CSADRDTEAFF. DNA of the CDR3: TGCAGCGCTGACAGGGACACTGAAGCTTTCTTT.

This rearrangement joins TRBV6-6 to TRBJ1-4, with D possibly TRBD1 on 6 matching bases. V was cut by 6 bases and J by 7 bases, with 15 bases left in between. Germline values: CDR1 MNHNY, CDR2 SVGAGI (reference sequence). This CDR3 is 14 amino acids long. The CDR3 bases are TGTGCCAGCAGGACAACAGGGTTTGGTGAAAAACTGTTTTTT. Its protein is CASRTTGFGEKLFF.

The rearrangement joins TRBV30 to TRBJ2-2; D possibly corresponds to TRBD2 (5 bases). The V gene lost 0 bases and the J gene lost 8 bases, with 13 bases spanning the gap. The CDR3 is 14 residues long. The germline gives CDR1 GTSNPN, CDR2 SVGIG (reference sequence). The CDR3 loop reads CAWSVLEAAGELFF. The CDR3, as DNA: TGTGCCTGGAGTGTACTAGAGGCGGCGGGGGAGCTGTTTTTT.

The chain carries TRBV5-1 and TRBJ1-2; TRBD1 matches at 9 bases. Germline CDR1 is SGHRS and CDR2 is YFSETQ. The ends lost 4 bases at V and 6 bases at J; junction bases unmatched: 4. The CDR3 spans 13 residues. CDR3 in amino acids: CASSRGTGNGYTF. The CDR3 region has the DNA TGCGCCAGCAGCAGGGGGACAGGGAATGGCTACACCTTC.

This sequence joins TRBV27 and TRBJ1-1; D is ambiguous. V was trimmed by 7 bases and J by 0 bases, leaving 12 bases between them. This CDR3 spans 14 amino acids. Germline V lookup: CDR1 MNHEY, CDR2 SMNVEV (reference sequence). In DNA form, the CDR3 reads TGTGCCAGCACCCCGGCAGGCATGAACACTGAAGCTTTCTTT. Protein: CASTPAGMNTEAFF.

The chain recombines TRBV29-1 with TRBJ2-5; D may be TRBD2 (5 bases). V was trimmed by 7 bases and J by 2 bases, leaving 17 bases between them. The CDR3 covers 14 residues. Germline V gene lookup returns CDR1 SQVTM and CDR2 ANQGSEA. The CDR3 loop reads CSATTDSYQETQYF. In nucleotides, the CDR3 is TGCAGCGCCACGACGGACTCTTATCAAGAGACCCAGTACTTC. The full variable domain, rest sourced from reference TRBV29-1 and TRBJ2-5, is SAVISQKPSRDICQRGTSLTIQCQVDSQVTMMFWYRQQPGQSLTLIATANQGSEATYESGFVIDKFPISRPNLTFSTLTVSNMSPEDSSIYLCSATTDSYQETQYFGPGTRLLVL.

V is TRBV28 and J is TRBJ2-1; D remains unclear. CDR3 size: 14 residues. V gave up 7 bases and J gave up 7 bases, with 17 bases separating them. Germline V gene data show CDR1 as MDHEN and CDR2 as SYDVKM. The CDR3 DNA reads as TGTGCCAGCACGGAGAACTCCTTGGGGAATGAGCAGTTCTTC. Amino acid sequence: CASTENSLGNEQFF.

CDR3 in DNA: TGTGCCAGCAGCTTACGTGGAAGTAGCTCTGGAAACACCATATATTTT. Translated: CASSLRGSSSGNTIYF. The genes are TRBV7-3 and TRBJ1-3; no clear D. The CDR3 consists of 16 residues. Deletions cut 2 bases from V and 0 bases from J, with 11 bases between. Germline CDR1 is SGHTA and CDR2 is FQGTGA. The variable domain in full, with the rest retrieved from reference TRBV7-3 and TRBJ1-3, is GAGVSQTPSNKVTEKGKYVELRCDPISGHTALYWYRQSLGQGPEFLIYFQGTGAADDSGLPNDRFFAVRPEGSVSTLKIQRTERGDSAVYLCASSLRGSSSGNTIYFGEGSWLTVV.

V usage is TRBV4-1 and J usage is TRBJ1-2; TRBD1 is a possible D gene (6 bases). Germline CDR1 and CDR2: MGHRA and YSYEKL. The CDR3 runs 15 residues. The V and J ends lost 2 bases and 6 bases respectively, with 16 bases between them. The CDR3 sequence: CASSQLEHRDNGYTF. CDR3 coding DNA: TGCGCCAGCAGCCAACTGGAGCACAGGGACAATGGCTACACCTTC.

The rearrangement joins TRBV5-4 to TRBJ2-1; 9 nucleotides match TRBD2. In germline, CDR1 is SGHNT, CDR2 YYREEE (reference sequence). The CDR3 covers 16 residues. V lost 0 bases and J lost 6; bases outside the gene matches: 7. DNA for the CDR3: TGTGCCAGCAGCTTGGCCGGTCCTAGCGGGGTCAATGAGCAGTTCTTC. It yields the protein CASSLAGPSGVNEQFF. The complete variable domain, with remaining parts taken from reference TRBV5-4 and TRBJ2-1, reads ETGVTQSPTHLIKTRGQQVTLRCSSQSGHNTVSWYQQALGQGPQFIFQYYREEENGRGNFPPRFSGLQFPNYSSELNVNALELDDSALYLCASSLAGPSGVNEQFFGPGTRLTVL.

The rearrangement uses TRBV27 and TRBJ2-1; the D call may be TRBD1 or TRBD2 (5 bases each). V was pared by 6 bases and J by 1 base, with 16 bases between. The CDR3 contains 16 residues. CDR1 and CDR2 from the germline V gene are MNHEY and SMNVEV (reference sequence). The CDR3 loop is CASSRSERGSYNEQFF. CDR3 in DNA: TGTGCCAGCAGCCGTAGCGAGAGGGGTTCCTACAATGAGCAGTTCTTC.

J is TRBJ2-7 and V is TRBV29-1, with 8 bases that match TRBD2. CDR1 is SQVTM and CDR2 is ANQGSEA in the germline V gene. Trimming took 4 bases from V and 2 from J; bases not matched to a gene: 10. The CDR3 is made up of 15 amino acids. The CDR3 nucleotides are TGCAGCGTTGCAGGCGGAGGACTAGCCACCTACGAGCAGTACTTC. Translated, it gives CSVAGGGLATYEQYF.

The J gene is TRBJ2-1, the V gene TRBV27, with 10 bases that match TRBD1. Germline lookup yields CDR1 MNHEY and CDR2 SMNVEV (reference sequence). The CDR3 totals 18 residues. The ends lost 5 bases at V and 1 base at J; junction bases unmatched: 11. This CDR3 reads CASSPPGGQGRSYNEQFF. The CDR3 DNA reads as TGTGCCAGCAGTCCACCGGGGGGACAGGGGAGGTCCTACAATGAGCAGTTCTTC.

This chain links TRBV29-1 with TRBJ2-7, with 9 bases identical to TRBD1. This CDR3 region has 15 residues. Germline loops: CDR1 SQVTM, CDR2 ANQGSEA. V gave up 5 bases and J gave up 3 bases; unmatched junction bases: 11. This CDR3 reads CSVLSQGAFLYEQYF. CDR3 coding DNA: TGCAGCGTTCTTTCACAGGGGGCGTTCCTCTACGAGCAGTACTTC.

The CDR3 spells CASSLVTANYGYTF. CDR3 sequence (DNA): TGTGCCAGCAGCTTAGTGACAGCTAACTATGGCTACACCTTC. This rearrangement joins TRBV7-2 to TRBJ1-2; TRBD1 might be the D (5 bases). Trimming shortened V by 1 base and J by 0 bases, and 6 bases separated the two germline ends. In germline, CDR1 is SGHTA, CDR2 FQGNSA. CDR3 size: 14 residues.

The genes are TRBV6-5 and TRBJ1-2; D gene unclear. V gave up 5 bases and J gave up 5 bases, with 9 bases separating them. CDR3 length: 12 residues. Germline V gene lookup returns CDR1 MNHEY and CDR2 SVGAGI. CDR3 residues: CASSRVPYGYTF. DNA for the CDR3: TGTGCCAGCAGTCGAGTCCCATATGGCTACACCTTC.

This clone has just a few counts. This chain connects TRBV7-9 to TRBJ1-5, with D unclear. This CDR3 is 12 amino acids long. Germline V gives CDR1 SEHNR, CDR2 FQNEAQ (reference sequence). Trimming took 4 bases from V and 7 from J, leaving 8 bases between them. The CDR3 region is CASSSGPQPQHF. In nucleotides, the CDR3 is TGTGCCAGCAGCTCTGGACCGCAGCCCCAGCATTTT.

J is TRBJ1-5 and V is TRBV20-1; D remains unclear. Germline V gives CDR1 DFQATT, CDR2 SNEGSKA (reference sequence). Trimming left V 6 bases short and J 0 bases short, with 3 bases between. The CDR3 has 11 amino acids. The CDR3 is CSADSNQPQHF. DNA for the CDR3: TGCAGTGCAGATAGCAATCAGCCCCAGCATTTT.